This T cell receptor (beta chain) was sequenced for a study of blood T cell repertoires in COVID-19. V lost 10 bases to trimming and J lost 3 bases; unmatched junction nucleotides: 5. Germline V gene sequence: CDR1 LNHDA, CDR2 SQIVND (reference sequence). The CDR3 totals 13 residues. Some clones are missing from TCRdb's copy, which holds only in-frame ones; the method was immunoSEQ multiplex PCR. The sample has about 190,000 clones, around 83% seen once. This clone was found many times. Sequencing was done on a sample of PBMCs or T cells enriched from blood (not recorded which). This clonotype was obtained from a woman aged 40 to 49 in a cohort exposed to, infected with or recovered from COVID-19 (not recorded which). The chain uses TRBV19 and TRBJ1-5; TRBD1 matches at 8 bases. The CDR3 reads CATRTGYNQPQHF. CDR3 DNA sequence: TGTGCCACCCGGACAGGGTACAATCAGCCCCAGCATTTT.